This T cell receptor (beta chain) was identified in a study of CD8+CD57+ T cells in acquired aplastic anemia. Genomic DNA, serving as template, underwent TCR beta VDJ and CDR3 profiling. In TCRdb, the reads were re-called with MiXCR into one record per CDR3 protein. The table has about 200,000 distinct CDR3 sequences, roughly 35% seen once; the top ten hold 1% to 1.3%. This clonotype was recorded only once. Sequencing was carried out using sorted CD4+, CD8+, or CD8+CD57+ T cells (not recorded which) from PBMCs. The clonotype comes from a human donor in good health, serving as a control.

DNA for the CDR3: TGTGCCAGCAGCTTTTCCCCGGGACACTTAACGGGAGTATGGAAAGCTGAAGCTTTCTTT. Amino acids: CASSFSPGHLTGVWKAEAFF. This rearrangement joins TRBV11-1 to TRBJ1-1; D possibly corresponds to TRBD1 (6 bases). The V gene lost 3 bases and the J gene lost 6 bases, with 32 bases spanning the gap. The CDR3 is 20 amino acids. Germline values: CDR1 SGHAT, CDR2 FQDESV (reference sequence).